This TCR beta chain was sequenced for a study of regulatory T cells in long-lasting Graves disease. Study findings and constraints: Because few samples were included, accuracy may have been lower.

Sample time point: newly diagnosed GD, antithyroid drugs for less than 3 months. Scientists built the TCR library using RNA that was extracted from PBMCs. The TCR beta library used iRepertoire HTBI primers with Arm-PCR amplification of CDR3. From the multiplex PCR reads, TCRdb called clonotypes with MiXCR, one entry per CDR3 protein. The table shows 400,000 to 500,000 distinct CDR3 sequences, with 14% occurring only once. Germline lookup yields CDR1 SEHNR and CDR2 FQNEAQ (reference sequence). The CDR3 runs to 13 residues. Comment on this clonotype: What it binds is not known. The junction differs from germline at one of its ends, possibly a read error.

The sample was also reused in another study, on T cells in Graves' hyperthyroidism and ophthalmopathy.

The specimen comprised peripheral blood mononuclear cells (PBMCs), sampled at new diagnosis, from a patient treated with antithyroid drugs. The rearrangement joins TRBV7-9 to TRBJ1-4, with D unclear. This clonotype was obtained from a woman between 50 and 59 years old with Graves disease. The CDR3 spells CTSSLDGTEKLFF. The CDR3 bases are TGTACCAGCAGCTTAGACGGTACTGAAAAACTGTTTTTT.